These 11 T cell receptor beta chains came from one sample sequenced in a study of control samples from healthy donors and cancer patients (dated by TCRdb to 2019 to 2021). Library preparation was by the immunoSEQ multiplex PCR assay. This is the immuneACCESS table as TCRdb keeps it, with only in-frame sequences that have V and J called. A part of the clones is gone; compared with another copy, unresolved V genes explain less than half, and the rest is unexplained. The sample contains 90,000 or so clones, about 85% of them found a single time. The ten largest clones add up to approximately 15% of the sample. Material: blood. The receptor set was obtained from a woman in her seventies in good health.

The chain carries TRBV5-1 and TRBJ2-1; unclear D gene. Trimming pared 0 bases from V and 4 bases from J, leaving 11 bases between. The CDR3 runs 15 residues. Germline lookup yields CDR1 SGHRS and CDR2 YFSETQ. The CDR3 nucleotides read TGCGCCAGCAGCTTGGAGTCCGGTCAGTACAATGAGCAGTTCTTC. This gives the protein CASSLESGQYNEQFF.

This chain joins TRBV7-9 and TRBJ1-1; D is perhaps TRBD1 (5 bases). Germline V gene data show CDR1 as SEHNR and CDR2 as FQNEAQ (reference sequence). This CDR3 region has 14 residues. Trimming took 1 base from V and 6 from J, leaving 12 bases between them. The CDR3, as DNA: TGTGCCAGCAGCTTAGGGCAGGGAGGCTCTGAAGCTTTCTTT. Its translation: CASSLGQGGSEAFF. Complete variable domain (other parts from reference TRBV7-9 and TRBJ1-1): DTGVSQNPRHKITKRGQNVTFRCDPISEHNRLYWYRQTLGQGPEFLTYFQNEAQLEKSRLLSDRFSAERPKGSFSTLEIQRTEQGDSAMYLCASSLGQGGSEAFFGQGTRLTVV.

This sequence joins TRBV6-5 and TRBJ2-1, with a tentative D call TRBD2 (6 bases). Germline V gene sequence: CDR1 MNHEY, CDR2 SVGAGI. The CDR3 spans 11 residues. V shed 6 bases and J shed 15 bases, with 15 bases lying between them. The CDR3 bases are TGTGCCAGCAGCATTACTAGGGACTGGTTCTTC. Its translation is CASSITRDWFF.

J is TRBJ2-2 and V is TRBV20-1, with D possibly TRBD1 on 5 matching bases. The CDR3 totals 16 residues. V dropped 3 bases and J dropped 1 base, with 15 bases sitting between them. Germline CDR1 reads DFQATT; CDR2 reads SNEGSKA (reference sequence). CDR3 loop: CSASGRQGRNTGELFF. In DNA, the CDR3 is TGCAGTGCTAGTGGTCGGCAGGGAAGGAACACCGGGGAGCTGTTTTTT.

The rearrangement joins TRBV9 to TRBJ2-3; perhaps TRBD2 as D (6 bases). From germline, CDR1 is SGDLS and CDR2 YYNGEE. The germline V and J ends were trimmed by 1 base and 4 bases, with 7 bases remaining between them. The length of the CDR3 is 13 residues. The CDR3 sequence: CASSVRGADTQYF. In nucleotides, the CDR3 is TGTGCCAGCAGCGTACGCGGGGCAGATACGCAGTATTTT.

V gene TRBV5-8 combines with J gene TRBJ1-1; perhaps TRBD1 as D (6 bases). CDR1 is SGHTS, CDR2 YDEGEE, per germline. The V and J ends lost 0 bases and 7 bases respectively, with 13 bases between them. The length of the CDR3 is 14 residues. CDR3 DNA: TGTGCCAGCAGCTTGGGTCAGGGGCGGAATGAAGCTTTCTTT. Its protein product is CASSLGQGRNEAFF. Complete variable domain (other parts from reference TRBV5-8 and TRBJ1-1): EAGVTQSPTHLIKTRGQQATLRCSPISGHTSVYWYQQALGLGLQFLLWYDEGEERNRGNFPPRFSGRQFPNYSSELNVNALELEDSALYLCASSLGQGRNEAFFGQGTRLTVV.

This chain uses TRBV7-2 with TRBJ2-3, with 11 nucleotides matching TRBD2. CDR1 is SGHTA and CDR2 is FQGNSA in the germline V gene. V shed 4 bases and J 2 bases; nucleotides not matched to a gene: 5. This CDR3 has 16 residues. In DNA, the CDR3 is TGTGCCAGCAGCTCCCCGACTAGCGGGGCCACAGATACGCAGTATTTT. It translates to CASSSPTSGATDTQYF.

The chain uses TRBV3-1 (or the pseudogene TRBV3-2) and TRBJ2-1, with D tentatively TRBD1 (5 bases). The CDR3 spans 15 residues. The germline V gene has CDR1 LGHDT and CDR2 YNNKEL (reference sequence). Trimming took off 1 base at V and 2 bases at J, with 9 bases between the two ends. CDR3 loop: CASSQAQGPYNEQFF. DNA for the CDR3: TGTGCCAGCAGCCAAGCTCAGGGCCCCTACAATGAGCAGTTCTTC.

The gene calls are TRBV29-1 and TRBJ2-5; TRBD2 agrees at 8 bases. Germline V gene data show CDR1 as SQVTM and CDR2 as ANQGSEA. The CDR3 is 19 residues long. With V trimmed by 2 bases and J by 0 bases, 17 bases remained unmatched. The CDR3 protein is CSVESVAGRAGAYQETQYF. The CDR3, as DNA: TGCAGCGTTGAAAGTGTCGCGGGTCGAGCGGGAGCCTACCAAGAGACCCAGTACTTC.

CDR3 in DNA: TGTGCCAGCAGTCCGGGACTAGCGGGGGGGAAAGAGACCCAGTACTTC. It encodes CASSPGLAGGKETQYF. The chain couples TRBV3-1 (or the pseudogene TRBV3-2) to TRBJ2-5, with 16 bases fitting TRBD2. The CDR3 length is 16 residues. CDR1 and CDR2 (germline): LGHDT, YNNKEL (reference sequence). With V trimmed by 6 bases and J by 3 bases, 4 bases remained unmatched.

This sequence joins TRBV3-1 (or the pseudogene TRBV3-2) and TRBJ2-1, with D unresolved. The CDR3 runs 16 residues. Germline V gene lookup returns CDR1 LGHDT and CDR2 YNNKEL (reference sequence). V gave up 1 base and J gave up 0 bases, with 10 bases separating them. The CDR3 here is CASSQANYRSYNEQFF. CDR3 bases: TGTGCCAGCAGCCAAGCGAACTATCGCTCCTACAATGAGCAGTTCTTC.